The clone carrying this T cell receptor beta chain came up a few times. The antigen is undetermined. One entry per CDR3 protein, called by TCRdb with MiXCR from the reads. Counted here are 69,000 or so distinct CDR3 sequences, under 30% occurring once; the ten biggest clones make up roughly three fifths. The entry originates in a study of T cell repertoires in cytomegalovirus infection. The CDR3 spans 17 residues. Trimming took 3 bases from V and 5 from J; bases not matched to a gene: 12. Looked up from germline, CDR1 is SNHLY and CDR2 is FYNNEI. The chain has TRBV2 and TRBJ2-5; 10 positions agree with TRBD1. Sequenced here: CD8+ T cells from cultured PBMCs, sampled from culture after CMV antigen stimulation. The receptor was derived from a human donor in good health (CMV status not recorded). Some clones in this sample may be carry-over from other donors' samples. CDR3 sequence: CASSDPVPTGGAETQYF. Here the CDR3 DNA reads TGTGCCAGCAGTGATCCCGTCCCGACAGGGGGCGCCGAGACCCAGTACTTC.